The 27 T cell receptor beta chains reported below all come from one sample, sequenced in a study of T cell repertoires in cytomegalovirus infection. Their recognized antigens are unknown. TCRdb reprocessed the reads via MiXCR and lists one record per CDR3 protein. Here the sample spans about 160,000 distinct CDR3 sequences, about a fifth being singletons. The source material was CD8+ T cells from cultured PBMCs, sampled from culture after CMV antigen stimulation. These receptors all stem from a human donor in good health (CMV status not recorded). Some clones in this sample may be carry-over from other donors' samples.

The rearrangement links TRBV7-6 to TRBJ2-7; the match to TRBD2 covers 8 bases. The CDR3 totals 16 residues. From germline, CDR1 is SGHVS and CDR2 FNYEAQ. V lost 1 base, J lost 2 bases, and 7 bases stayed unmatched. CDR3 nucleotides: TGTGCCAGCAGCTTAGGGGGGGCGCGGGGGGCCTACGAGCAGTACTTC. Protein: CASSLGGARGAYEQYF. Full variable domain (remainder filled in from reference TRBV7-6 and TRBJ2-7): GAGVSQSPRYKVTKRGQDVALRCDPISGHVSLYWYRQALGQGPEFLTYFNYEAQQDKSGLPNDRFSAERPEGSISTLTIQRTEQRDSAMYRCASSLGGARGAYEQYFGPGTRLTVT.

CDR3 sequence reads: CASSESVSLAKNIQYF. CDR3 in DNA: TGTGCCAGCAGTGAATCTGTGAGCCTAGCCAAAAACATTCAGTACTTC. V is TRBV2 and J is TRBJ2-4; D unresolved. The V end lost 2 bases, the J end lost 0 bases, and 11 bases lay between the germline ends. There are 16 residues in the CDR3. Germline CDR1 and CDR2: SNHLY and FYNNEI.

This clonotype was counted between two and nine times. The CDR3 region is CASSSSATGITQPQHF. The CDR3 DNA reads as TGTGCCAGCAGCTCCAGCGCGACAGGGATTACTCAGCCCCAGCATTTT. The genes are TRBV4-2 and TRBJ1-5, with TRBD1 matching 7 bases. Trimming cost V 5 bases and J 6 bases; bases outside gene matches: 13. The CDR3 spans 16 residues. The germline CDR1 and CDR2 sequences are LGHNA and YNFKEQ.

This chain joins TRBV12-3 or TRBV12-4 and TRBJ1-5, with no clear D. V was clipped by 1 base and J by 5 bases, with 6 bases between them. The CDR3 is made up of 13 amino acids. The CDR3, as DNA: TGTGCCAGCAGTTTAGATTCCGATCAGCCCCAGCATTTT. It specifies CASSLDSDQPQHF.

The chain combines TRBV4-2 with TRBJ2-3; 12 nucleotides agree with TRBD2. In germline, CDR1 is LGHNA, CDR2 YNFKEQ. V lost 4 bases to trimming and J lost 6 bases; unmatched junction nucleotides: 5. This CDR3 is built from 15 residues. CDR3 sequence reads: CASSPSLAGGDTQYF. The CDR3 DNA reads as TGTGCCAGCAGCCCCAGTCTAGCGGGGGGGGATACGCAGTATTTT.

This clonotype occurred many times. This rearrangement joins TRBV12-3 or TRBV12-4 to TRBJ1-5, with 10 positions matching TRBD1. The length of the CDR3 is 18 residues. The trim removed 6 bases at V and 5 bases at J, leaving 16 bases unmatched. The CDR3 protein is CASRQDGTGDPPYQPQHF. In DNA form, the CDR3 reads TGTGCCAGCAGACAGGACGGGACAGGGGATCCCCCCTATCAGCCCCAGCATTTT.

This sequence joins TRBV12-3 or TRBV12-4 and TRBJ2-1; no definite D call. The CDR3 loop spans 13 amino acids. V was cut by 5 bases and J by 6 bases, with 11 bases left in between. The CDR3 DNA reads TGTGCCAGCAGTGTGGGCAGCTCCAATGAGCAGTTCTTC. It encodes CASSVGSSNEQFF.

There are a few counts of this clonotype. V and J are TRBV6-5 and TRBJ1-5; D perhaps matches TRBD1 (5 bases). Deletions cut 5 bases from V and 4 bases from J, with 9 bases between. The CDR3 length is 13 residues. CDR1 and CDR2 (germline): MNHEY, SVGAGI. The DNA for the CDR3 is TGTGCCAGCAGTCCGGGACGGAATCAGCCCCAGCATTTT. It specifies CASSPGRNQPQHF.

This sequence joins TRBV7-9 and TRBJ1-2, with D hard to call. The germline V gene encodes CDR1 SEHNR and CDR2 FQNEAQ (reference sequence). Trimming took 4 bases from V and 0 from J, leaving 21 bases between them. This CDR3 is built from 18 residues. The CDR3 region has the DNA TGTGCCAGCAGCTCTTTTTCAGGCCCGCTGCGGACTAACTATGGCTACACCTTC. Translated, it gives CASSSFSGPLRTNYGYTF.

There are a few counts of this clonotype. This rearrangement joins TRBV6-2 or TRBV6-3 to TRBJ2-4; D unclear. V shed 6 bases and J shed 0 bases, with 15 bases lying between them. There are 16 residues in the CDR3. The germline CDR1 and CDR2 sequences are MNHEY and SVGEGT. The CDR3 region is CASRSVAGIAKNIQYF. CDR3 DNA: TGTGCCAGCAGATCGGTAGCAGGAATAGCCAAAAACATTCAGTACTTC.

This sequence joins TRBV28 and TRBJ1-6; D is perhaps TRBD1 (5 bases). The CDR3 totals 16 residues. V lost 6 bases and J lost 5, with 17 bases in between. Germline V lookup: CDR1 MDHEN, CDR2 SYDVKM. CDR3 in DNA: TGTGCCAGCAGGGAGGGATCCCACAGGAATAATTCACCCCTCCACTTT. Translation: CASREGSHRNNSPLHF. The full variable domain, its missing parts supplied by reference TRBV28 and TRBJ1-6, is DVKVTQSSRYLVKRTGEKVFLECVQDMDHENMFWYRQDPGLGLRLIYFSYDVKMKEKGDIPEGYSVSREKKERFSLILESASTNQTSMYLCASREGSHRNNSPLHFGNGTRLTVT.

This clonotype was counted a few times. The chain is built from TRBV4-1 and TRBJ2-7; TRBD1 or TRBD2 may be the D gene (5 bases each). V dropped 0 bases and J dropped 4 bases, with 16 bases sitting between them. The CDR3 contains 16 residues. Germline loops: CDR1 MGHRA, CDR2 YSYEKL. As DNA, the CDR3 is TGCGCCAGCAGCCAAGATAGCTCAGGGACCGGGTACGAGCAGTACTTC. Its translation is CASSQDSSGTGYEQYF.

This clonotype was counted a few times. The CDR3 sequence is CASSQEVGTSGGDTQYF. The CDR3 DNA follows: TGCGCCAGCAGCCAAGAGGTCGGGACTAGCGGGGGAGATACGCAGTATTTT. The V and J genes are TRBV4-3 and TRBJ2-3, with 14 bases lining up with TRBD2. The junction had 4 bases not matched to a gene; V was cut back by 0 bases and J by 5 bases. The length of the CDR3 is 17 residues. The germline V gene encodes CDR1 LGHNA and CDR2 YSLEER.

V gene TRBV27 combines with J gene TRBJ2-7; D is perhaps TRBD2 (6 bases). This CDR3 comprises 14 residues. Trimming removed 2 bases at V and 5 bases at J, with 13 bases between. The V gene's germline CDR1 is MNHEY and CDR2 SMNVEV (reference sequence). CDR3 sequence: CASSLSRGRNEQYF. The CDR3 nucleotides read TGTGCCAGCAGTTTAAGTCGGGGGAGGAACGAGCAGTACTTC.

This clonotype turned up a few times. The V gene is TRBV4-1, the J gene TRBJ2-3; 8 positions agree with TRBD2. V lost 4 bases and J lost 0; bases outside the gene matches: 3. The CDR3 sequence is 15 residues long. Per the germline V gene, CDR1 is MGHRA and CDR2 is YSYEKL. In DNA, the CDR3 is TGCGCCAGCAGCCCAACTAGCGGTAGCACAGATACGCAGTATTTT. Residues: CASSPTSGSTDTQYF.

The V gene is TRBV7-9, the J gene TRBJ2-3; D might be TRBD2 (5 bases). This CDR3 is built from 19 residues. V lost 3 bases, J lost 5 bases, and 27 bases lay in between. Germline-derived CDR1 and CDR2 are SEHNR and FQNEAQ (reference sequence). In DNA form, the CDR3 reads TGTGCCAGCAGCTTTCCCGAGGGAAAGACCACCTACGTACAAGATACGCAGTATTTT. As protein: CASSFPEGKTTYVQDTQYF. The full variable domain, completed using reference TRBV7-9 and TRBJ2-3, is DTGVSQNPRHKITKRGQNVTFRCDPISEHNRLYWYRQTLGQGPEFLTYFQNEAQLEKSRLLSDRFSAERPKGSFSTLEIQRTEQGDSAMYLCASSFPEGKTTYVQDTQYFGPGTRLTVL.

The chain recombines TRBV6-5 with TRBJ1-1; D is unclear. Deletions cut 0 bases from V and 1 base from J, with 6 bases between. The CDR3 covers 14 residues. Germline CDR1 MNHEY, CDR2 SVGAGI. CDR3 protein: CASSYSMQNTEAFF. The CDR3 nucleotides read TGTGCCAGCAGTTACTCGATGCAGAACACTGAAGCTTTCTTT.

This clonotype has a count of ten or more. The V call is TRBV12-3 or TRBV12-4, the J call TRBJ2-7; 9 bases map to TRBD1. The CDR3 covers 15 residues. Losses at the gene ends were 1 base for V and 1 base for J; bases not matched to a gene: 2. The CDR3 reads CASSLGGQGSYEQYF. In DNA form, the CDR3 reads TGTGCCAGCAGTTTAGGTGGACAGGGGTCCTACGAGCAGTACTTC.

This clonotype has at least ten counts. This rearrangement joins TRBV7-8 to TRBJ1-5, with unresolved D. The CDR3 runs to 16 residues. Germline CDR1 is SGHVS and CDR2 is FQNEAQ. Trimming took off 7 bases at V and 1 base at J, with 17 bases between the two ends. The CDR3 spells CASTYNLGLSNQPQHF. CDR3 in DNA: TGTGCCAGCACCTACAATCTAGGGTTAAGCAATCAGCCCCAGCATTTT. Full variable domain (remainder filled in from reference TRBV7-8 and TRBJ1-5): GAGVSQSPRYKVAKRGQDVALRCDPISGHVSLFWYQQALGQGPEFLTYFQNEAQLDKSGLPSDRFFAERPEGSVSTLKIQRTQQEDSAVYLCASTYNLGLSNQPQHFGDGTRLSIL.

The chain joins TRBV6-9 to TRBJ2-3; tentative D call: TRBD1 (5 bases). The length of the CDR3 is 14 residues. Germline-derived CDR1 and CDR2 are MNHGY and SVAAGI. Trimming stripped 1 base from V and 2 bases from J, with 7 bases between. The CDR3 sequence: CASSYWTNTDTQYF. The CDR3 DNA is TGTGCCAGCAGTTATTGGACAAACACAGATACGCAGTATTTT.

This clonotype was counted ten times or more. The chain has TRBV7-9 and TRBJ1-2, with D unresolved. Trimming removed 5 bases from V and 4 bases from J, with 11 bases in between. The CDR3 covers 13 residues. The germline CDR1 and CDR2 sequences are SEHNR and FQNEAQ (reference sequence). The CDR3 spells CASSLSEFYGYTF. The CDR3 DNA sequence: TGTGCCAGCAGCCTGTCGGAATTCTATGGCTACACCTTC.

The rearrangement links TRBV7-2 to TRBJ2-1, with D possibly TRBD2 on 5 matching bases. Trimming cost V 0 bases and J 0 bases, with 15 bases left between them. The CDR3 is 18 residues long. Germline V gene sequence: CDR1 SGHTA, CDR2 FQGNSA. The DNA for the CDR3 is TGTGCCAGCAGCTTAGCTCCCTGGTTGGGGAGCTCCTACAATGAGCAGTTCTTC. Its translation: CASSLAPWLGSSYNEQFF.

The rearrangement joins TRBV18 to TRBJ1-6; D gene ambiguous. From germline, CDR1 is KGHSH and CDR2 LQKENI. V was trimmed by 3 bases and J by 7 bases, leaving 7 bases between them. The CDR3 loop spans 13 amino acids. The CDR3 loop is CASSPLGNSPLHF. The CDR3 DNA reads TGTGCCAGCTCACCGCTGGGAAATTCACCCCTCCACTTT.

This clonotype was counted between two and nine times. The J gene is TRBJ1-1, the V gene TRBV7-9; tentative D call: TRBD1 (6 bases). The length of the CDR3 is 14 residues. Germline CDR1 reads SEHNR; CDR2 reads FQNEAQ (reference sequence). V was clipped by 7 bases and J by 6 bases, with 18 bases between them. CDR3 sequence reads: CASIGGRDSAEAFF. In DNA form, the CDR3 reads TGTGCCAGCATCGGGGGGCGGGACTCTGCTGAAGCTTTCTTT.

The chain joins TRBV12-3 or TRBV12-4 to TRBJ2-3, with D unresolved. The CDR3 sequence is 12 residues long. V was clipped by 7 bases and J by 4 bases, with 9 bases between them. The CDR3: CASNQDPDTQYF. The CDR3 DNA reads TGTGCCAGCAACCAGGACCCAGATACGCAGTATTTT.

The chain carries TRBV7-6 and TRBJ1-3, with D uncertain. The CDR3 runs 15 residues. The germline CDR1 and CDR2 sequences are SGHVS and FNYEAQ. V was trimmed by 6 bases and J by 0 bases, leaving 12 bases between them. The CDR3 DNA sequence: TGTGCCAGCAGTTTAAGGGCCTCCTCTGGAAACACCATATATTTT. Protein sequence: CASSLRASSGNTIYF.

This chain links TRBV7-9 with TRBJ1-2; 10 bases align to TRBD1. Trimming cost V 5 bases and J 7 bases; bases outside gene matches: 10. The CDR3 consists of 15 residues. Per the germline V gene, CDR1 is SEHNR and CDR2 is FQNEAQ (reference sequence). DNA of the CDR3: TGTGCCAGCAGCGGAGGAAAGGACAGGGGGAGTGGCTACACCTTC. Translating gives CASSGGKDRGSGYTF.